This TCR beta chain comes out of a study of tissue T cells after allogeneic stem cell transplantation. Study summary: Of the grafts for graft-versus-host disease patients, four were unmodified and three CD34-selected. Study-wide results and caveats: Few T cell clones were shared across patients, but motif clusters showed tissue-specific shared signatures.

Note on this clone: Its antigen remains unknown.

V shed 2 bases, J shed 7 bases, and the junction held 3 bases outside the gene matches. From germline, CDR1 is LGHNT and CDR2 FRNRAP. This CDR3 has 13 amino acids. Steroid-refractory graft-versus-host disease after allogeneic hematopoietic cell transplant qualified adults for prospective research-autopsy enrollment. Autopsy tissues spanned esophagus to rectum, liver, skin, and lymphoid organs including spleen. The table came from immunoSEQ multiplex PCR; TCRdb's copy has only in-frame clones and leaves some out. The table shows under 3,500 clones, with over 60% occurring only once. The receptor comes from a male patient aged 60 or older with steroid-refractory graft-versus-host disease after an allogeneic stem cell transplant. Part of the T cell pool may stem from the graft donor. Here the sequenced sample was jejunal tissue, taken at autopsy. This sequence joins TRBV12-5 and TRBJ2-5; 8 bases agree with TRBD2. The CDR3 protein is CASGLNGGVTQYF. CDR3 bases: TGTGCTAGTGGTTTGAACGGGGGGGTGACCCAGTACTTC.